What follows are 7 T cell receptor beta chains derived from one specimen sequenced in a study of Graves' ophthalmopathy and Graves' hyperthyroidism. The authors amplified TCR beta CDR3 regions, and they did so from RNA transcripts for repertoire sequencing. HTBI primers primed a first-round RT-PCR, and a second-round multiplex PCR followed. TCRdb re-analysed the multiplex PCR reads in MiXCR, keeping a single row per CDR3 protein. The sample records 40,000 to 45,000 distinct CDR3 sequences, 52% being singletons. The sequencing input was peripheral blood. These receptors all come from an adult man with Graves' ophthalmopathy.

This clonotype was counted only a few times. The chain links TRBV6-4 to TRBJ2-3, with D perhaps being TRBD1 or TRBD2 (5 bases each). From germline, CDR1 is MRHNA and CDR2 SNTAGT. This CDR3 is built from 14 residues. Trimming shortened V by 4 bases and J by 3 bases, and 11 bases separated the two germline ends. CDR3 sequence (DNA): TGTGCCAGCAGTGGAAGGGGCGGGACAGATACGCAGTATTTT. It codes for CASSGRGGTDTQYF.

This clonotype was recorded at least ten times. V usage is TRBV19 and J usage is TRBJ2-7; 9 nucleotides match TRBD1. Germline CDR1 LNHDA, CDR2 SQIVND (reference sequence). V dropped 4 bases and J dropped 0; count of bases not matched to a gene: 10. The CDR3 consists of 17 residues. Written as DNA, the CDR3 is TGTGCCAGTAGTACAGGACAGGGGCGATCCAGCTCCTACGAGCAGTACTTC. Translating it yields CASSTGQGRSSSYEQYF.

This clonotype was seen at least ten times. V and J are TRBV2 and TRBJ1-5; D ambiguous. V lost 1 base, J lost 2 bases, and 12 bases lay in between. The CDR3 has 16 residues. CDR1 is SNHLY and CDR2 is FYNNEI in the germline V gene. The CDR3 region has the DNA TGTGCCAGCAGTGAAGGGGCTATCGTGGGCAATCAGCCCCAGCATTTT. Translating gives CASSEGAIVGNQPQHF.

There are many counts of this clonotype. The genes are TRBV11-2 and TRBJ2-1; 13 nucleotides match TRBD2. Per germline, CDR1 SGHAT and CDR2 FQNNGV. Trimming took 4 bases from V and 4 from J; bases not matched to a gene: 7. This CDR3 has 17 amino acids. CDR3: CASSSGTSGAKYNEQFF. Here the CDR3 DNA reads TGTGCCAGCAGCTCTGGGACTAGCGGGGCCAAGTACAATGAGCAGTTCTTC. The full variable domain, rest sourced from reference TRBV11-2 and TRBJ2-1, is EAGVAQSPRYKIIEKRQSVAFWCNPISGHATLYWYQQILGQGPKLLIQFQNNGVVDDSQLPKDRFSAERLKGVDSTLKIQPAKLEDSAVYLCASSSGTSGAKYNEQFFGPGTRLTVL.

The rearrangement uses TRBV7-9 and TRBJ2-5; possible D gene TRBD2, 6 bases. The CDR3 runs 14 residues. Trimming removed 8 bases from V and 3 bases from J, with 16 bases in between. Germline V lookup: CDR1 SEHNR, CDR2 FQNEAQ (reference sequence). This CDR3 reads CASGQEPGEETQYF. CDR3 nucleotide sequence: TGTGCCAGCGGCCAAGAGCCGGGAGAAGAGACCCAGTACTTC.

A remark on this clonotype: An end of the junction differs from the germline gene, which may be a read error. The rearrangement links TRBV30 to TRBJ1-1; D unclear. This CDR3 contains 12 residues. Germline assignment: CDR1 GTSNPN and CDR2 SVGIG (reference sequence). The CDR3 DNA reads TGTGCCTCGAACCGTAGAAACACTGGAGCTTTCTTT. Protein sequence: CASNRRNTGAFF.

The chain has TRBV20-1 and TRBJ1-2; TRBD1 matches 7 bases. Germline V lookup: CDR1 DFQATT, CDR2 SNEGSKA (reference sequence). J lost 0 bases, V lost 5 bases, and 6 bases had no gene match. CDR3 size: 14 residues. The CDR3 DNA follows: TGCAGTGCTTCCGGGACAGTAGCTAACTATGGCTACACCTTC. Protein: CSASGTVANYGYTF.